Each of the 3 T cell receptor beta chains below was sequenced from the same sample in a study of response to subunit inactivated influenza vaccine. In TCRdb, the RT-PCR reads were re-called with MiXCR into one record per CDR3 protein. The table records roughly 520,000 distinct CDR3 sequences, around 25% of them present only once. Sequencing used CD4+ T cells sorted from PBMCs, obtained more than 4 days after vaccination. All receptors come from a man aged 50 to 59 who received an inactivated influenza vaccine.

The J gene is TRBJ2-7, the V gene TRBV5-1; the match to TRBD1 covers 9 bases. Germline V lookup: CDR1 SGHRS, CDR2 YFSETQ. This CDR3 has 15 amino acids. After removal of 5 bases from V and 6 bases from J, the junction contained 12 bases not matched to a gene. In DNA form, the CDR3 reads TGCGCCAGCAGTCCACCGGGACAGGGTTGGTCCGAGCAGTACTTC. This gives the protein CASSPPGQGWSEQYF.

This clonotype was observed a handful of times. The genes are TRBV20-1 and TRBJ2-3, with unresolved D. This CDR3 spans 19 amino acids. In germline, CDR1 is DFQATT, CDR2 SNEGSKA (reference sequence). V shed 0 bases and J shed 3 bases, with 25 bases lying between them. The CDR3 bases are TGCAGTGCTAGAGACGTGATGGTGCGGATACGAGATGGGACAGATACGCAGTATTTT. Translated: CSARDVMVRIRDGTDTQYF.

A few counts support this clonotype. The genes are TRBV15 and TRBJ1-4; 8 bases line up with TRBD1. The V gene's germline CDR1 is LNHNV and CDR2 YYDKDF (reference sequence). J gave up 3 bases and V 3 bases, and 6 bases lay outside the gene matches. This CDR3 spans 16 amino acids. The CDR3, as DNA: TGTGCCACCAGCAGGGTCCCGGGACAGGCTAATGAAAAACTGTTTTTT. The encoded protein is CATSRVPGQANEKLFF.